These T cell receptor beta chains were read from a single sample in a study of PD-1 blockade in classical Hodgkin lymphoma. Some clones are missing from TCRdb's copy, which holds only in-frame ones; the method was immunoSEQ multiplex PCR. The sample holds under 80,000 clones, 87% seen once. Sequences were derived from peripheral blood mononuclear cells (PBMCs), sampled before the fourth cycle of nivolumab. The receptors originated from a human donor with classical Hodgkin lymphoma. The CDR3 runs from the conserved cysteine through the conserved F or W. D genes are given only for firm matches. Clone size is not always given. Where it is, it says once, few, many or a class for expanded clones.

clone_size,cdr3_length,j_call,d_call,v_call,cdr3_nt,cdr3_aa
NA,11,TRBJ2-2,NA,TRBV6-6,TGTGCCAGCATGAGAGGCGGGGAGCTGTTTTTT,CASMRGGELFF
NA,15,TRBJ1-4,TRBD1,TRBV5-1,TGCGCCAGCAGCTTGGGAAGGGGGCAGGGTGAAAAACTGTTTTTT,CASSLGRGQGEKLFF
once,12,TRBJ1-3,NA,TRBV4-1,TGCGCCAGCAGCCAACAGGGAAACACCATATATTTT,CASSQQGNTIYF
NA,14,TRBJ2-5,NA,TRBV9,TGTGCCAGCAGCGTAGGGAGGGGCGAAGAGACCCAGTACTTC,CASSVGRGEETQYF
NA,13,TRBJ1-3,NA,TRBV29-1,TGCAGCGTTGGGCAGGGCGGTGGAAACACCATATATTTT,CSVGQGGGNTIYF
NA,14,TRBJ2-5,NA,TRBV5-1,TGCGCCAGCAGCCCGAACATAGAGGGAGAGACCCAGTACTTC,CASSPNIEGETQYF
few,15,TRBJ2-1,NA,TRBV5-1,TGCGCCAGCAGCTTGGAGCAGGGGACAAACAATGAGCAGTTCTTC,CASSLEQGTNNEQFF
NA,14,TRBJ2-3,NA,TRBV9,TGTGCCAGCAGCGACGGGGGAGGATTAGATACGCAGTATTTT,CASSDGGGLDTQYF
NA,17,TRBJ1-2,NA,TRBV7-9,TGTGCCAGCAGCCACAAACGGAGAGTGGCGACGAACTATGGCTACACCTTC,CASSHKRRVATNYGYTF
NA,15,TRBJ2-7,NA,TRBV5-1,TGCGCCAGCAGCTTCGCAGGGACCGGCGGGTACGAGCAGTACTTC,CASSFAGTGGYEQYF
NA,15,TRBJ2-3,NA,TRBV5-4,TGTGCCAGCAGCTTGGTCAGGGGGGGCATGGCTACGCAGTATTTT,CASSLVRGGMATQYF
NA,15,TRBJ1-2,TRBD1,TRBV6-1,TGTGCCAGCAGGGAACAGGGGGCGGTTGATGGTGGCTACACCTTC,CASREQGAVDGGYTF
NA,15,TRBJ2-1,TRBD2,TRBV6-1,TGTGCCAGCAGTCCGAATAGCGGGGGGGCAGATGAGCAGTTCTTC,CASSPNSGGADEQFF
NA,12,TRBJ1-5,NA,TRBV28,TGTGCCAGCAGTGTCCTATTGGGACCCCAGCATTTT,CASSVLLGPQHF
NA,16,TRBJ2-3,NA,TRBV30,TGTGCCTGGAGTGTAGCCGGGGGATTGTTCACAGATACGCAGTATTTT,CAWSVAGGLFTDTQYF
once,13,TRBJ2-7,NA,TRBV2,TGTGCCAGCAAGGAGGAGGAGATCTACGAGCAGTACTTC,CASKEEEIYEQYF
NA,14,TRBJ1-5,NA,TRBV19,TGTGCCAGTAGTATAGAGGGGGGTGTTCAGCCCCAGCATTTT,CASSIEGGVQPQHF
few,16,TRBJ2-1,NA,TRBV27,TGTGCCAGCAGCCGTGGTCGGGAAAAGGTCTACAATGAGCAGTTCTTC,CASSRGREKVYNEQFF
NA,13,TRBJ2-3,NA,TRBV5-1,TGCGCCAGCAGCTTGGATGGCACAGATACGCAGTATTTT,CASSLDGTDTQYF
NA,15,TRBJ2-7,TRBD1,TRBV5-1,TGCGCCAGCAGCTTGGAGGGACAGGGGGCCTACGAGCAGTACTTC,CASSLEGQGAYEQYF
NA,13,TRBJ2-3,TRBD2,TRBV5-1,TGCGCCAGCAGCTTGGGGAAATTAGCGGGGGAATATTTT,CASSLGKLAGEYF
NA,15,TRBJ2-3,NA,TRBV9,TGTGCCAGCAGCGTAGAAGGGTGGGGTGCAGATACGCAGTATTTT,CASSVEGWGADTQYF
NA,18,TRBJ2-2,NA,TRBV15,TGTGCCACCAGCAGAGATCCGCCGACCGACATCGGGGCGCGGGAGCTGTTTTTT,CATSRDPPTDIGARELFF
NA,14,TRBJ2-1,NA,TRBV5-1,TGCGCCAGCAGCTTGGAAGGCGTCCCCAATGAGCAGTTCTTC,CASSLEGVPNEQFF
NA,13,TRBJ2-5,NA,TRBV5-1,TGCGCCAGCAGCTTGAGCGGCCAAGAGACCCAGTACTTC,CASSLSGQETQYF
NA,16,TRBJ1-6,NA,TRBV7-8,TGTGCCAGCAGCTATGACTCCGGGGTTAGTGGTTCACCCCTCCACTTT,CASSYDSGVSGSPLHF
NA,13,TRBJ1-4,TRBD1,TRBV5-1,TGCGCCAGCAGCTTGGAGGGGACAGGGAAACAGTTTTTT,CASSLEGTGKQFF
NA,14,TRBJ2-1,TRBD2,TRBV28,TGTGCCAGCAGACTAGCGGGGGGGGTCAATGAGCAGTTCTTC,CASRLAGGVNEQFF
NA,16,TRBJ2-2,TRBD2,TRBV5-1,TGCGCCAGCGAACCCCTAGCGGGGGGACCAACCGGGGAGCTGTTTTTT,CASEPLAGGPTGELFF
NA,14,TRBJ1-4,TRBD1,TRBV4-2,TGTGCCAGCAGCCCTCGACAGGGGAACGAAAAACTGTTTTTT,CASSPRQGNEKLFF
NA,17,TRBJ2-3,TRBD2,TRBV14,TGTGCCAGCAGCCAAGATCTTATACGGGGGGGCTACGATACGCAGTATTTT,CASSQDLIRGGYDTQYF
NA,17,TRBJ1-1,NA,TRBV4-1,TGCGCCAGCAGCCAAGGAAGGAGTCTGGGTAGGGACACTGAAGCTTTCTTT,CASSQGRSLGRDTEAFF
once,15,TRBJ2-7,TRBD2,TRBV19,TGTGCCAGTAGTCAACTTCGGGCGGGAGGGTACGAGCAGTACTTC,CASSQLRAGGYEQYF
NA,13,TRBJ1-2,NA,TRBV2,TGTGCCAGCATTGGCAGGGATAGAAATGGCTACACCTTC,CASIGRDRNGYTF
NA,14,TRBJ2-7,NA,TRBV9,TGTGCCAGCGTTGGGGGTGTTCGGTCCTACGAGCAGTACTTC,CASVGGVRSYEQYF
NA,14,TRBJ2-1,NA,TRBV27,TGTGCCAGCGGTCAGACGGCGTGGGGGAGTGAGCAGTTCTTC,CASGQTAWGSEQFF
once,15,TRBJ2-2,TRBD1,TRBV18,TGTGCCAGCTCACCATTGACAGGGGACACCGGGGAGCTGTTTTTT,CASSPLTGDTGELFF
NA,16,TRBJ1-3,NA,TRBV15,TGTGCCACCAGCAGAGGTGGTGGCCAGGCTGGAAACACCATATATTTT,CATSRGGGQAGNTIYF
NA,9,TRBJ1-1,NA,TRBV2,TGTGCCACAGACACTGAAGCTTTCTTT,CATDTEAFF
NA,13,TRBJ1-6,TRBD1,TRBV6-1,TGTGCCAGCATAGACAGGGGGAATTCACCCCTCCACTTT,CASIDRGNSPLHF
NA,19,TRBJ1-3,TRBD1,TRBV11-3,TGTGCCAGCAGCTTAAGGAACCACGGACAGGGGGTAAGTGGAAACACCATATATTTT,CASSLRNHGQGVSGNTIYF
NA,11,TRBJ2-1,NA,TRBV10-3,TGTGCCGTTTCAGGGGCAGATGAGCAGTTCTTC,CAVSGADEQFF
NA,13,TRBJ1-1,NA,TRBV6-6,TGTGCCAGCAGTTATCAGAAAGGGACTGAAGCTTTCTTT,CASSYQKGTEAFF
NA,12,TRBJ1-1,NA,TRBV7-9,TGTGCCAGCAGCTTAGTCCAGGAGGAAGCTTTCTTT,CASSLVQEEAFF
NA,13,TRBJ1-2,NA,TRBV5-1,TGCGCCAGCAGCTTAGACGGAAACTATGGCTACACCTTC,CASSLDGNYGYTF
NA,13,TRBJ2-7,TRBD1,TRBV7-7,TGTGCCAGCAGCTTCGGACAGGGAGGCGAGCAGTACTTC,CASSFGQGGEQYF
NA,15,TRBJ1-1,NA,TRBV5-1,TGCGCCAGCGCGCCCCTCCCCAACTCTAACACTGAAGCTTTCTTT,CASAPLPNSNTEAFF
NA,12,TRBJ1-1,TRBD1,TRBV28,TGTGCCAGCAGTCTCAGACAGGGTGGAACTTTCTTT,CASSLRQGGTFF
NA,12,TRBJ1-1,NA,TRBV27,TGTGCCAGCAGTTTAAGGGGGGGTGAAGCTTTCTTT,CASSLRGGEAFF
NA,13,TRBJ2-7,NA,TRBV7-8,TGTGCCAGCAGCAAGGGGGAAGTATACGAGCAGTACTTC,CASSKGEVYEQYF
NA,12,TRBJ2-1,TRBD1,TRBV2,TGTGCCACCGACAGGGGGGATGATGAGCAGTTCTTC,CATDRGDDEQFF
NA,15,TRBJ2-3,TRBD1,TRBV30,TGTGCCTGGAGTGTACGAAGGGGGCTGGGAGATACGCAGTATTTT,CAWSVRRGLGDTQYF
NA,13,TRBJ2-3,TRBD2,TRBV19,TGTGCCAGTAGCGGACTAGCGGCAGATACGCAGTATTTT,CASSGLAADTQYF
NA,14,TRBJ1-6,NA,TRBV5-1,TGCGCCAGCAGCTTGGACGGACCTAATTCACCCCTCCACTTT,CASSLDGPNSPLHF